The table lists the clone carrying this T cell receptor (beta chain) with a count of one. Its specificity is not known. V was pared by 0 bases and J by 2 bases, with 8 bases between. The CDR3 contains 15 residues. Germline CDR1 is LGHNA and CDR2 is YSLEER. The record originates from a study of T cells in localized non-small cell lung cancer. Broader study findings: T cell clonality was highest in uninvolved adjacent lung, above tumor.

TCRdb keeps only in-frame clones here, not all; method: immunoSEQ multiplex PCR. Counted here are around 31,000 clones, roughly 94% occurring once; the ten biggest clones make up roughly 0.73%. The sample was peripheral blood, taken before any cancer treatment. The chain recombines TRBV4-3 with TRBJ2-1; D gene uncertain. The sequence was collected from a woman between 40 and 69 years old with stage I lung adenocarcinoma. This CDR3 is CASSQDEAAYNEQFF. The CDR3 DNA reads TGCGCCAGCAGCCAAGATGAGGCGGCCTACAATGAGCAGTTCTTC.